This is a list of T cell receptor beta chains from one sample in a study of T cells in Graves' hyperthyroidism and ophthalmopathy. TCRdb reprocessed the multiplex PCR reads via MiXCR and lists one record per CDR3 protein. The sample shows around 700,000 distinct CDR3 sequences, roughly a third of them seen only once. Sequenced sample: blood. The receptors here all came from a woman in her thirties or forties with Graves' hyperthyroidism. Each CDR3 is given with its conserved first and last residue. A D gene is named only where the DNA matches it firmly. For some rows the clone size is stated as once, few or many, or as a class when expanded; others skip it.

J: TRBJ1-2
V: TRBV19
size: .
length: 16
D: .
CDR3: CASIGPKQTPLYGYTF
DNA: TGTGCCAGTATCGGCCCCAAGCAGACGCCCCTCTATGGCTACACCTTC

J: TRBJ2-2
V: TRBV5-8
size: few
length: 14
D: TRBD1
CDR3: CASSYGTGPMPTPF
DNA: TGTGCCAGCAGCTACGGGACAGGCCCCATGCCCACCCCTTTT

J: TRBJ2-6
V: TRBV29-1
size: many
length: 15
D: .
CDR3: CSVELRGFGANVLTF
DNA: TGCAGCGTTGAATTGAGGGGTTTTGGGGCCAACGTCCTGACTTTC

J: TRBJ1-6
V: TRBV2
size: many
length: 11
D: .
CDR3: CASSAPSPLHF
DNA: TGTGCCAGCAGCGCACCGTCACCCCTCCACTTT

J: TRBJ2-7
V: TRBV6-1
size: few
length: 14
D: TRBD1
CDR3: CASSTGTGSGKQYF
DNA: TGTGCCAGCAGTACCGGGACAGGGAGTGGGAAGCAGTACTTC

J: TRBJ2-2
V: TRBV10-3
size: .
length: 13
D: .
CDR3: CATQTGQTGELFF
DNA: TGTGCCACCCAAACCGGACAGACCGGGGAGCTGTTTTTT

J: TRBJ1-4
V: TRBV29-1
size: .
length: 10
D: .
CDR3: CSVDRGELFF
DNA: TGCAGCGTTGATCGTGGGGAACTGTTTTTT

J: TRBJ1-2
V: TRBV20-1
size: many
length: 12
D: TRBD1
CDR3: CSANRGDYGYTF
DNA: TGCAGTGCTAACAGGGGCGACTATGGCTACACCTTC

J: TRBJ2-7
V: TRBV28
size: .
length: 16
D: .
CDR3: CASVPSWGEPTYEQYF
DNA: TGTGCCAGCGTACCCAGTTGGGGAGAGCCTACCTACGAGCAGTACTTC

J: TRBJ2-7
V: TRBV28
size: once
length: 15
D: .
CDR3: CASSHTPRTSYEQYF
DNA: TGTGCCAGCAGTCACACACCACGGACCTCCTACGAGCAGTACTTC

J: TRBJ1-1
V: TRBV7-2
size: many
length: 15
D: TRBD1
CDR3: CASSAAGGRGTEAFF
DNA: TGTGCCAGCAGCGCGGCAGGGGGTAGGGGCACTGAAGCTTTCTTT

J: TRBJ2-2
V: TRBV24-1
size: .
length: 16
D: TRBD1
CDR3: CASTPRGTGGTGELFF
DNA: TGTGCCAGCACCCCTAGGGGTACAGGGGGCACCGGGGAGCTGTTTTTT

J: TRBJ2-5
V: TRBV7-7
size: .
length: 16
D: .
CDR3: CASSLGGGARGETQYF
DNA: TGTGCTAGCAGCTTAGGTGGGGGGGCTAGAGGAGAGACCCAGTACTTC

J: TRBJ1-2
V: TRBV12-3/TRBV12-4
size: .
length: 15
D: TRBD1
CDR3: CASSWGTGGNYGYTF
DNA: TGTGCCAGCAGTTGGGGGACAGGGGGGAACTATGGCTACACCTTC

J: TRBJ2-5
V: TRBV20-1
size: once
length: 13
D: .
CDR3: CSASHGRMETQYF
DNA: TGCAGTGCTTCTCACGGGCGCATGGAGACCCAGTACTTC

J: TRBJ1-4
V: TRBV20-1
size: many
length: 11
D: .
CDR3: CSGPLNEKLFF
DNA: TGCAGCGGGCCTCTAAATGAAAAACTGTTTTTT

J: TRBJ1-2
V: TRBV10-3
size: .
length: 13
D: .
CDR3: CAISESMGYGYTF
DNA: TGTGCCATCAGTGAGTCGATGGGCTATGGCTACACCTTC

J: TRBJ1-2
V: TRBV5-6
size: few
length: 15
D: .
CDR3: CASSLVSGGIDGYTF
DNA: TGTGCCAGCAGCTTGGTGTCTGGGGGGATTGATGGCTACACCTTC

J: TRBJ2-2
V: TRBV10-3
size: many
length: 16
D: .
CDR3: CASHPDSPRGTGELFF
DNA: TGTGCCTCCCACCCTGACTCTCCCCGCGGCACCGGGGAGCTGTTTTTT

J: TRBJ1-2
V: TRBV12-3/TRBV12-4
size: many
length: 13
D: .
CDR3: CASSFAGINFYTF
DNA: TGTGCCAGCAGTTTTGCAGGGATAAACTTCTACACCTTC

J: TRBJ1-2
V: TRBV7-9
size: many
length: 13
D: .
CDR3: CASFQTYHYGYTF
DNA: TGTGCCAGCTTCCAGACCTACCACTATGGCTACACCTTC

J: TRBJ1-2
V: TRBV7-9
size: many
length: 14
D: .
CDR3: CASSLGVSLYGYTF
DNA: TGTGCCAGCAGCTTAGGGGTTTCCCTCTATGGCTACACCTTC

J: TRBJ2-7
V: TRBV20-1
size: few
length: 14
D: TRBD2
CDR3: CSVGGASGSYEQYF
DNA: TGCAGTGTGGGGGGGGCTAGCGGGAGCTACGAGCAGTACTTC

J: TRBJ1-1
V: TRBV12-3/TRBV12-4
size: few
length: 16
D: TRBD1
CDR3: CASSNKGQEGSTEAFF
DNA: TGTGCCAGCAGTAATAAGGGACAGGAAGGTAGCACTGAAGCTTTCTTT

J: TRBJ1-2
V: TRBV2
size: .
length: 15
D: .
CDR3: CASSDWGRSNYGYTF
DNA: TGTGCCAGCAGTGACTGGGGGCGGTCTAACTATGGCTACACCTTC

J: TRBJ1-3
V: TRBV2
size: .
length: 16
D: .
CDR3: CASTPVKRGLGNTIYF
DNA: TGTGCCAGCACCCCCGTTAAGAGGGGACTTGGAAACACCATATATTTT

J: TRBJ1-2
V: TRBV9
size: many
length: 14
D: .
CDR3: CASSVGTTDYGYTF
DNA: TGTGCCAGCAGCGTCGGGACAACCGACTATGGCTACACCTTC

J: TRBJ1-1
V: TRBV29-1
size: many
length: 13
D: .
CDR3: CSVTVSVNTEAFF
DNA: TGCAGCGTTACGGTCAGCGTTAACACTGAAGCTTTCTTT

J: TRBJ1-1
V: TRBV12-3/TRBV12-4
size: few
length: 14
D: .
CDR3: CASRKGVMNTEAFF
DNA: TGTGCCAGCAGGAAAGGGGTGATGAACACTGAAGCTTTCTTT

J: TRBJ1-6
V: TRBV12-3/TRBV12-4
size: few
length: 15
D: .
CDR3: CASSFWGFHNSPLHF
DNA: TGTGCCAGCAGTTTTTGGGGGTTCCATAATTCACCCCTCCACTTT

J: TRBJ1-3
V: TRBV4-3
size: .
length: 14
D: .
CDR3: CASSRYNSGNTIYF
DNA: TGCGCCAGCAGCCGGTACAACTCTGGAAACACCATATATTTT

J: TRBJ2-2
V: TRBV7-2
size: .
length: 17
D: TRBD2
CDR3: CASRISGTSGRSGELFF
DNA: TGTGCCAGCAGAATATCCGGGACTAGCGGGAGGTCCGGGGAGCTGTTTTTT

J: TRBJ1-6
V: TRBV6-5
size: .
length: 13
D: .
CDR3: CASTENGDSPLHF
DNA: TGTGCCAGCACCGAAAACGGGGATTCACCCCTCCACTTT

J: TRBJ1-3
V: TRBV9
size: .
length: 12
D: .
CDR3: CASSGDGNTIYF
DNA: TGTGCCAGCAGCGGAGACGGAAACACCATATATTTT

J: TRBJ1-5
V: TRBV19
size: .
length: 17
D: .
CDR3: CASSIGLGQAVGQPQHF
DNA: TGTGCCAGTAGTATAGGATTAGGACAAGCCGTCGGTCAGCCCCAGCATTTT

J: TRBJ2-7
V: TRBV11-2
size: many
length: 14
D: .
CDR3: CASSLGIGGQEQYF
DNA: TGTGCCAGCAGCTTAGGAATCGGGGGACAAGAGCAGTACTTC

J: TRBJ2-2
V: TRBV10-3
size: .
length: 16
D: TRBD1
CDR3: CAISGPGQANTRELFF
DNA: TGTGCCATCAGCGGCCCGGGACAGGCGAACACCCGGGAGCTGTTTTTT

J: TRBJ1-1
V: TRBV7-3
size: many
length: 13
D: .
CDR3: CASSPIVSTEAFF
DNA: TGTGCCAGCAGCCCGATCGTGAGCACTGAAGCTTTCTTT

J: TRBJ1-5
V: TRBV7-8
size: many
length: 12
D: .
CDR3: CASSSFNQPQHF
DNA: TGTGCCAGCAGCTCTTTCAATCAGCCCCAGCATTTT

J: TRBJ2-5
V: TRBV20-1
size: .
length: 16
D: TRBD1
CDR3: CSARDQGELLQETQYF
DNA: TGCAGTGCTAGAGATCAGGGGGAATTACTTCAAGAGACCCAGTACTTC

J: TRBJ2-7
V: TRBV7-8
size: .
length: 22
D: TRBD1
CDR3: CASSLGWAVGQGVSGFPYEQYF
DNA: TGTGCCAGCAGCTTAGGTTGGGCAGTTGGACAGGGGGTTAGCGGATTTCCCTACGAGCAGTACTTC

J: TRBJ1-1
V: TRBV29-1
size: .
length: 13
D: .
CDR3: CSVEGRGSTEAFF
DNA: TGCAGCGTTGAGGGTCGAGGGTCCACTGAAGCTTTCTTT

J: TRBJ2-5
V: TRBV6-5
size: .
length: 15
D: .
CDR3: CASSSTSGRWQTQYF
DNA: TGTGCCAGCAGTTCCACCTCGGGGCGTTGGCAGACCCAGTACTTC

J: TRBJ2-7
V: TRBV19
size: many
length: 16
D: TRBD1
CDR3: CASSETPGQGAGEQYF
DNA: TGTGCCAGTAGCGAGACACCGGGACAGGGGGCAGGCGAGCAGTACTTC

J: TRBJ2-7
V: TRBV7-9
size: few
length: 15
D: .
CDR3: CASSLGQGYSYEQYF
DNA: TGTGCCAGCAGTTTAGGGCAGGGCTACTCCTACGAGCAGTACTTC

J: TRBJ2-7
V: TRBV29-1
size: many
length: 13
D: TRBD1
CDR3: CSVGGQGAYEQYF
DNA: TGCAGCGTTGGGGGACAGGGGGCCTACGAGCAGTACTTC

J: TRBJ2-5
V: TRBV4-3
size: few
length: 16
D: TRBD1
CDR3: CASSQGADRVIETQYF
DNA: TGCGCCAGCAGCCAAGGGGCCGACAGGGTTATAGAGACCCAGTACTTC

J: TRBJ1-5
V: TRBV6-6
size: .
length: 16
D: TRBD1
CDR3: CASSYTPGQFSQPQHF
DNA: TGTGCCAGCAGTTACACCCCGGGACAGTTCAGTCAGCCCCAGCATTTT

J: TRBJ1-5
V: TRBV4-3
size: .
length: 16
D: TRBD1
CDR3: CASSQDKDRGYQPQHF
DNA: TGCGCCAGCAGCCAAGATAAGGACAGGGGGTATCAGCCCCAGCATTTT

J: TRBJ1-5
V: TRBV24-1
size: many
length: 13
D: .
CDR3: CATSDYVEGPQHF
DNA: TGTGCCACCAGTGATTATGTGGAGGGGCCCCAGCATTTT

J: TRBJ2-6
V: TRBV25-1
size: many
length: 13
D: .
CDR3: CASSASGANVLTF
DNA: TGTGCCAGCAGTGCCTCTGGGGCCAACGTCCTGACTTTC

J: TRBJ2-5
V: TRBV10-1
size: many
length: 12
D: TRBD1
CDR3: CASSGQGETQYF
DNA: TGCGCCAGCAGTGGACAGGGAGAGACCCAGTACTTC

J: TRBJ2-7
V: TRBV5-4
size: many
length: 14
D: .
CDR3: CASSIWGALYEQYF
DNA: TGTGCCAGCAGTATCTGGGGGGCCTTATACGAGCAGTACTTC

J: TRBJ2-1
V: TRBV12-3/TRBV12-4
size: .
length: 15
D: TRBD2
CDR3: CASSRGTSGYNEQFF
DNA: TGTGCCAGCAGTAGAGGGACTAGCGGCTACAATGAGCAGTTCTTC

J: TRBJ1-2
V: TRBV12-3/TRBV12-4
size: .
length: 14
D: .
CDR3: CASREQDGNYGYTF
DNA: TGTGCCAGCAGAGAGCAAGACGGTAACTATGGCTACACCTTC

J: TRBJ1-5
V: TRBV20-1
size: many
length: 15
D: TRBD1
CDR3: CSASQGASGNQPQHF
DNA: TGCAGTGCTTCTCAGGGGGCGAGCGGCAATCAGCCCCAGCATTTT

J: TRBJ2-2
V: TRBV5-1
size: .
length: 16
D: TRBD2
CDR3: CASSQVRVAGTGELFF
DNA: TGCGCCAGCAGCCAAGTCCGGGTAGCGGGCACCGGGGAGCTGTTTTTT

J: TRBJ2-3
V: TRBV29-1
size: .
length: 12
D: TRBD1
CDR3: CSARQGADTQYF
DNA: TGCAGCGCCCGACAGGGAGCAGATACGCAGTATTTT

J: TRBJ1-1
V: TRBV6-5
size: many
length: 14
D: .
CDR3: CASSYVGEDTEAFF
DNA: TGTGCCAGCAGTTACGTCGGCGAGGACACTGAAGCTTTCTTT